A single sample gave rise to the 11 T cell receptor beta chains below, sequenced in a study of CD8+CD57+ T cells in acquired aplastic anemia. TCR beta VDJ combinations and CDR3 sequences were profiled from genomic DNA. MiXCR, run by TCRdb on the reads, gives a single entry per CDR3 protein. The sample includes hundreds of thousands of distinct CDR3 sequences, roughly a third of them seen just once. Patients picked for sequencing had shown CD8+CD57+ cell expansion detected by flow cytometry. The sample taken for sequencing was sorted CD4+, CD8+, or CD8+CD57+ T cells (not recorded which) from PBMCs. All receptors derive from a human donor with aplastic anemia.

This clonotype has at least ten counts. DNA of the CDR3: TGTGCCAGCAGTGATGAGTACCAAGAGACCCAGTACTTC. Protein product: CASSDEYQETQYF. The chain is built from TRBV2 and TRBJ2-5; D uncertain. V was cut by 3 bases and J by 0 bases, with 5 bases left in between. The CDR3 is 13 residues long. The V gene's germline CDR1 is SNHLY and CDR2 FYNNEI.

With respect to this clonotype: This sequence may be a read error, since a much larger clone differs from it by one base. V is TRBV20-1 and J is TRBJ1-3; D uncertain. This CDR3 region has 14 residues. CDR1 and CDR2 from the germline V gene are DFQATT and SNEGSKA (reference sequence). For the CDR3, the DNA is TGCAGTGCTAGTGACGGTTACTCTGGAAGCACCATATATTTT. It yields the protein CSASDGYSGSTIYF.

This clonotype was counted many times. V gene TRBV2 combines with J gene TRBJ1-6; 8 nucleotides match TRBD1. V shed 6 bases, J shed 7 bases, and the junction held 8 bases outside the gene matches. This CDR3 has 15 amino acids. Germline values: CDR1 SNHLY, CDR2 FYNNEI. CDR3 nucleotide sequence: TGTGCCAGCAGAATGACAGGGGCTTCGAATTCACCCCTCCACTTT. Translated, it gives CASRMTGASNSPLHF.

In the case of this clonotype: Possible read error: a much larger clone is one base away. V is TRBV19 and J is TRBJ1-3; D gene ambiguous. Trimming removed 6 bases from V and 0 bases from J, with 9 bases in between. This CDR3 has 14 residues. CDR1 is LNHDA and CDR2 is SQIVND in the germline V gene (reference sequence). The CDR3 loop reads CASSPDGSGNTIYF. Here the CDR3 DNA reads TGTGCCAGTAGCCCAGACGGCTCTGGAAACACCATATATTTT.

This clonotype was seen only once. The gene calls are TRBV2 and TRBJ2-7; D ambiguous. The germline V gene has CDR1 SNHLY and CDR2 FYNNEI. Trimming cost V 2 bases and J 3 bases, with 11 bases left between them. The CDR3 runs to 14 residues. The CDR3 is CASSERMAGYEQYF. In nucleotides, the CDR3 is TGTGCCAGCAGTGAACGAATGGCTGGCTACGAGCAGTACTTC.

This clonotype was observed a handful of times. V usage is TRBV18 and J usage is TRBJ2-7; D perhaps matches TRBD2 (5 bases). The CDR3 runs 14 residues. V was shortened by 2 bases and J by 6 bases, with 14 bases between the two germline ends. Germline loops: CDR1 KGHSH, CDR2 LQKENI. The CDR3 protein is CASSPGVEASEQYF. As DNA, the CDR3 is TGTGCCAGCTCACCAGGGGTGGAGGCTAGCGAGCAGTACTTC. Based on the CDR3 plus reference TRBV18 and TRBJ2-7, the full variable domain is NAGVMQNPRHLVRRRGQEARLRCSPMKGHSHVYWYRQLPEEGLKFMVYLQKENIIDESGMPKERFSAEFPKEGPSILRIQQVVRGDSAAYFCASSPGVEASEQYFGPGTRLTVT.

The chain employs TRBV6-1 and TRBJ1-2; D not resolved. CDR1 MNHNS and CDR2 SASEGT come from the germline V gene. CDR3 size: 13 residues. V was trimmed by 4 bases and J by 5 bases, leaving 11 bases between them. The CDR3 DNA reads as TGTGCCAGCAGTGCCCGGGTCATATATGGCTACACCTTC. Encoded protein: CASSARVIYGYTF.

The chain recombines TRBV11-2 with TRBJ2-7, with 10 nucleotides matching TRBD2. The germline gives CDR1 SGHAT, CDR2 FQNNGV. V gave up 6 bases and J gave up 4 bases; unmatched junction bases: 12. This CDR3 is 16 amino acids long. CDR3 in amino acids: CASRSSGGGSQYEQYF. In DNA, the CDR3 is TGTGCCAGCAGATCCAGCGGGGGGGGCTCCCAGTACGAGCAGTACTTC.

In its sample, this clonotype was seen many times. The CDR3 region is CASSLSAGGSYEQYF. The CDR3 DNA follows: TGCGCCAGCAGCCTGTCGGCCGGCGGGTCCTACGAGCAGTACTTC. The chain has TRBV5-1 and TRBJ2-7; perhaps TRBD2 as D (5 bases). V lost 4 bases and J lost 1, with 15 bases in between. CDR1 SGHRS and CDR2 YFSETQ come from the germline V gene. The CDR3 has 15 amino acids. The variable domain in full, with the rest retrieved from reference TRBV5-1 and TRBJ2-7, is KAGVTQTPRYLIKTRGQQVTLSCSPISGHRSVSWYQQTPGQGLQFLFEYFSETQRNKGNFPGRFSGRQFSNSRSEMNVSTLELGDSALYLCASSLSAGGSYEQYFGPGTRLTVT.

The V and J genes are TRBV9 and TRBJ2-6, with no clear D. CDR1 and CDR2 from the germline V gene are SGDLS and YYNGEE. Trimming removed 4 bases at V and 3 bases at J, with 5 bases between. The CDR3 contains 13 residues. CDR3 in amino acids: CASSPYGANVLTF. CDR3 DNA: TGTGCCAGCAGCCCGTATGGGGCCAACGTCCTGACTTTC.

With respect to this clonotype: A much larger clonotype is one base distant, so this may be a read error. The V gene is TRBV6-5, the J gene TRBJ1-5; TRBD1 aligns across 8 bases. Germline values: CDR1 MNHEY, CDR2 SVGAGI. The CDR3 totals 15 residues. In DNA, the CDR3 is TGTGCCAGCAGTTTCGGACAGGGTTCGAATCAGCTCCAGCATTTT. The encoded protein is CASSFGQGSNQLQHF.